This T cell receptor (beta chain) appears in the sequencing data of a study of blood T cell repertoires in COVID-19 (dated by TCRdb to 2020 to 2021). Concerning the study at large: The collaborator samples originated in the United States, Italy and Spain and spanned the acute and convalescent phases of COVID-19. The material from the prospective study consisted of cDNA or gDNA derived from T cells, B-cell-depleted T cells, or PBMCs. Subjects who had been exposed to COVID-19, were actively infected with it, or had recovered from it provided the deeply sampled blood TCRbeta repertoires that made up the dataset. The repertoires were released in a freely available public database meant as a resource for research on the immune response to SARS-CoV-2. Samples came from the ongoing ImmuneRACE study (first 160 participants) plus 1,254 subjects from 6 global collaborators. Nearly every sample came with metadata listing a de-identified subject ID, COVID-19 status, age in years and sex. Where available, HLA class I and class II types were obtained from metadata supplied by the sample provider rather than from assay-based typing. On the study overall, not on this receptor specifically: The quantity of clinical and demographic metadata differed by source and by participant and was supplied without curation.

A remark on this clone: Its antigen remains unidentified. Per-base qualities were not stored, and no clone one base away is much larger.

The immunoSEQ Assay, a bias-controlled multiplex PCR, was used to amplify TCRbeta CDR3 regions from genomic DNA. The study's processing was this. The number of nucleated cells in each sample was estimated by amplification of reference gene primers within the assay. To quantify the absolute abundance of each unique TCRbeta CDR3 rearrangement, sequence reads were collapsed and filtered. For each sample, productive Simpson clonality was calculated as the square root of Simpson's diversity index across productive rearrangements. TCRdb took over this immuneACCESS table, retaining in-frame rearrangements with V and J assigned. Such tables are incomplete; in checked studies, under half of the missing clones stem from an unresolved V gene, and the remainder is unexplained. That table is the source of V, J and clone size, and D and trimming were worked out from the DNA. The sample contains about 310,000 clones, around 86% of them found a single time. Jointly, the top ten make up 1% of the sample.

The collaborating institutions used their own protocols to collect whole blood in K2EDTA tubes. For TCRbeta analysis, collaborators shipped samples in one of three forms: frozen whole blood, isolated PBMCs, or DNA extracted from either of those sample types. V and J lose 4 bases and 2 bases, and a span of 18 bases separates them. Inclusive of the bounding cysteine and phenylalanine, the CDR3 is 17 residues long. The only DNA kept is the CDR3, 51 bases in frame from the first base. CDR1 is given as SGHVS and CDR2 as FQNEAQ, both from the germline V gene. The chain is encoded by TRBV7-8 joined to TRBJ1-5; no confident D gene assignment can be made. Sequences were obtained from peripheral blood. The source is a man aged 50 or older with active or convalescent COVID-19. The CDR3 corresponds to CASSYIPGTRGNQPQHF. The bases are TGTGCCAGCAGCTATATCCCCGGCACCCGGGGCAATCAGCCCCAGCATTTT. The full variable domain, completed from the reference TRBV7-8 and TRBJ1-5 proteins outside the CDR3, reads GAGVSQSPRYKVAKRGQDVALRCDPISGHVSLFWYQQALGQGPEFLTYFQNEAQLDKSGLPSDRFFAERPEGSVSTLKIQRTQQEDSAVYLCASSYIPGTRGNQPQHFGDGTRLSIL.